These 20 T cell receptor beta chains were all obtained from the same sample, sequenced in a study of blood T cell repertoires in COVID-19 (dated by TCRdb to about 2020). Libraries were constructed by the immunoSEQ multiplex PCR assay. Not all clones reach the TCRdb copy of this immuneACCESS table, which keeps in-frame sequences only. Checked studies attribute under half of the gap to unresolved V genes and leave the rest unexplained. Counted in this sample were fewer than 150,000 clones; roughly four fifths of them appeared once. The ten largest account for roughly a tenth of the sample. The sequenced sample was peripheral blood. These TCRs come from a human donor in a cohort sampled during active COVID-19.

V and J are TRBV5-1 and TRBJ2-3; 12 bases are shared with TRBD2. The junction had 8 bases not matched to a gene; V was cut back by 0 bases and J by 6 bases. The CDR3 contains 17 residues. Germline-derived CDR1 and CDR2 are SGHRS and YFSETQ. Here the CDR3 DNA reads TGCGCCAGCAGCTTGGCCCCTAGCGGGGGGGCACCCGATACGCAGTATTTT. Protein: CASSLAPSGGAPDTQYF.

This chain links TRBV7-2 with TRBJ1-1; a possible D gene is TRBD1 (5 bases). Trimming took 4 bases from V and 4 from J, leaving 10 bases between them. CDR1 and CDR2 (germline): SGHTA, FQGNSA. The CDR3 consists of 13 residues. CDR3 sequence (DNA): TGTGCCAGCAGCTCCGACAGCTTCACTGAAGCTTTCTTT. Translation gives CASSSDSFTEAFF.

This clone is a singleton in its sample. This rearrangement joins TRBV5-1 to TRBJ1-1; TRBD1 matches at 7 bases. V dropped 3 bases and J dropped 7; count of bases not matched to a gene: 9. Germline V gene data show CDR1 as SGHRS and CDR2 as YFSETQ. The CDR3 loop spans 14 amino acids. The CDR3 here is CASSYSTGSDEAFF. The CDR3 nucleotides read TGCGCCAGCAGCTACTCGACAGGGTCAGATGAAGCTTTCTTT.

This clone was observed once. The chain joins TRBV11-2 to TRBJ1-2, with TRBD1 as a possible D gene (5 bases). Trimming cost V 1 base and J 8 bases, with 11 bases left between them. Germline CDR1 reads SGHAT; CDR2 reads FQNNGV. The CDR3 is 13 amino acids. The CDR3 here is CASSLVGGSGYTF. In DNA form, the CDR3 reads TGTGCCAGCAGCTTAGTGGGGGGAAGCGGCTACACCTTC.

The V gene is TRBV28, the J gene TRBJ2-5; no reliable D call. CDR1 MDHEN and CDR2 SYDVKM come from the germline V gene. This CDR3 is 13 amino acids long. V lost 7 bases, J lost 1 base, and 10 bases lay in between. This chain's CDR3 is CASKRMLQETQYF. DNA for the CDR3: TGTGCCAGCAAGAGGATGCTCCAAGAGACCCAGTACTTC.

The DNA of the CDR3 is TGTGCCACCAGCAGAGATGGGGCCCTAGCGTGGGATGAGCAGTTCTTC. It yields the protein CATSRDGALAWDEQFF. The V gene is TRBV15, the J gene TRBJ2-1; TRBD2 might be the D (6 bases). The CDR3 extends over 16 amino acids. V was pared by 0 bases and J by 8 bases, with 17 bases between. Per germline, CDR1 LNHNV and CDR2 YYDKDF (reference sequence).

This clone showed up just a few times. The chain carries TRBV27 and TRBJ1-1; D gene ambiguous. The CDR3 extends over 14 amino acids. V shed 2 bases and J shed 4 bases, with 11 bases lying between them. The germline V gene encodes CDR1 MNHEY and CDR2 SMNVEV (reference sequence). The CDR3 region is CASSLEVRGTEAFF. CDR3 DNA sequence: TGTGCCAGCAGTTTAGAGGTCAGAGGCACTGAAGCTTTCTTT.

The V call is TRBV5-1, the J call TRBJ2-3, with D perhaps TRBD2 (6 bases). V was trimmed by 2 bases and J by 0 bases, leaving 10 bases between them. The CDR3 covers 15 residues. Germline-derived CDR1 and CDR2 are SGHRS and YFSETQ. The CDR3 loop is CASSFMGGSTDTQYF. CDR3 nucleotide sequence: TGCGCCAGCAGCTTTATGGGGGGAAGCACAGATACGCAGTATTTT.

The rearrangement uses TRBV20-1 and TRBJ1-3; tentative D call: TRBD1 (5 bases). Germline CDR1 DFQATT, CDR2 SNEGSKA (reference sequence). There are 15 residues in the CDR3. The V end lost 3 bases, the J end lost 4 bases, and 16 bases lay between the germline ends. For the CDR3, the DNA is TGCAGTGCTAGTACCGGCAGGGTGGGAGGAAACACCATATATTTT. It translates to CSASTGRVGGNTIYF.

Here the CDR3 DNA reads TGCGCCAGCAGTTTTGGACAGGGGGTCTATGGCTACACCTTC. This translates into CASSFGQGVYGYTF. The chain carries TRBV5-1 and TRBJ1-2, with TRBD1 matching 10 bases. CDR1 and CDR2 from the germline V gene are SGHRS and YFSETQ. V lost 5 bases and J lost 4; bases outside the gene matches: 5. The CDR3 totals 14 residues.

The chain employs TRBV11-2 and TRBJ2-5, with TRBD2 identical over 7 bases. With 1 base clipped from V and 1 base from J, the junction kept 3 bases outside the gene matches. The germline gives CDR1 SGHAT, CDR2 FQNNGV. This CDR3 spans 15 amino acids. CDR3 region: CASSLGGGGQETQYF. Here the CDR3 DNA reads TGTGCCAGCAGCTTAGGGGGGGGTGGCCAAGAGACCCAGTACTTC.

V and J are TRBV2 and TRBJ1-6; TRBD1 matches at 8 bases. This CDR3 is built from 16 residues. CDR1 and CDR2 from the germline V gene are SNHLY and FYNNEI. V gave up 2 bases and J gave up 6 bases; unmatched junction bases: 6. The CDR3 DNA follows: TGTGCCAGCAGTGAAATAGGGACAGGACTTAATTCACCCCTCCACTTT. Translated, it gives CASSEIGTGLNSPLHF.

There are many counts of this clone. The CDR3 coding sequence is TGTGCCAGCAGTGCAACCCGGACAGGGGGTGGCTACACCTTC. This codes for CASSATRTGGGYTF. The chain employs TRBV6-7 and TRBJ1-2; 10 nucleotides line up with TRBD1. TRBV6-7 is recorded as an ORF, its role being uncertain. Germline trimming cut 5 bases from V and 7 bases from J; bases unmatched to any gene: 7. The CDR3 loop spans 14 amino acids.

The chain combines TRBV6-1 with TRBJ2-2; 13 positions agree with TRBD2. The CDR3 sequence is 23 residues long. Germline V gene data show CDR1 as MNHNS and CDR2 as SASEGT. The ends lost 2 bases at V and 5 bases at J; junction bases unmatched: 23. CDR3 region: CASSEWPNSRTSGGKRVTGELFF. CDR3 nucleotide sequence: TGTGCCAGCAGTGAATGGCCGAATAGCAGGACTAGCGGGGGAAAGAGGGTGACCGGGGAGCTGTTTTTT.

The V gene is TRBV7-9, the J gene TRBJ1-1; 8 nucleotides match TRBD1. There are 13 residues in the CDR3. Germline CDR1 and CDR2: SEHNR and FQNEAQ (reference sequence). With 5 bases clipped from V and 6 bases from J, the junction kept 5 bases outside the gene matches. CDR3 amino acids: CASSLTGGAEAFF. The CDR3 DNA sequence: TGTGCCAGCAGCCTCACAGGGGGGGCTGAAGCTTTCTTT.

V is TRBV19 and J is TRBJ2-2; 9 bases match TRBD1. CDR3 length: 15 residues. J was trimmed by 7 bases and V by 4 bases; bases with no gene match: 7. Germline V lookup: CDR1 LNHDA, CDR2 SQIVND (reference sequence). The CDR3 DNA reads as TGTGCCAGTAGTACCCGGACAGGGGTGGTCGGGGAGCTGTTTTTT. This codes for CASSTRTGVVGELFF.

This chain links TRBV5-1 with TRBJ2-1; D is possibly TRBD2 (5 bases). The CDR3 runs 13 residues. V gave up 1 base and J gave up 8 bases, with 10 bases separating them. Looked up from germline, CDR1 is SGHRS and CDR2 is YFSETQ. The CDR3: CASSLTGNYEQFF. As DNA, the CDR3 is TGCGCCAGCAGCTTGACCGGGAACTATGAGCAGTTCTTC.

The chain carries TRBV5-1 and TRBJ2-1; TRBD2 agrees at 7 bases. In germline, CDR1 is SGHRS, CDR2 YFSETQ. The V gene end was trimmed by 2 bases and the J gene end by 2 bases; junction bases not matched to a gene: 4. This CDR3 spans 15 amino acids. In DNA, the CDR3 is TGCGCCAGCAGCTTAGGCCTAGCGGCCTACAATGAGCAGTTCTTC. The encoded protein is CASSLGLAAYNEQFF. Full variable domain (remainder filled in from reference TRBV5-1 and TRBJ2-1): KAGVTQTPRYLIKTRGQQVTLSCSPISGHRSVSWYQQTPGQGLQFLFEYFSETQRNKGNFPGRFSGRQFSNSRSEMNVSTLELGDSALYLCASSLGLAAYNEQFFGPGTRLTVL.

The rearrangement joins TRBV5-4 to TRBJ1-4, with 8 bases fitting TRBD1. Looked up from germline, CDR1 is SGHNT and CDR2 is YYREEE (reference sequence). J lost 7 bases, V lost 3 bases, and 5 bases had no gene match. The CDR3 contains 14 residues. CDR3 nucleotide sequence: TGTGCCAGCAGCTCCGGACAGGGCGGTGAAAAACTGTTTTTT. It specifies CASSSGQGGEKLFF.

CDR3 amino acids: CAWRLGTGANSPLHF. In DNA, the CDR3 is TGTGCCTGGAGGCTCGGGACAGGGGCAAACTCACCCCTCCACTTT. This chain uses TRBV30 with TRBJ1-6; 10 nucleotides match TRBD1. The germline V gene has CDR1 GTSNPN and CDR2 SVGIG (reference sequence). The V gene end was trimmed by 3 bases and the J gene end by 10 bases; junction bases not matched to a gene: 9. This CDR3 is 15 amino acids long.